A selection of T cell receptor beta chains follows, all from one sample in a study of response to subunit inactivated influenza vaccine. TCRdb itself ran the RT-PCR reads through MiXCR, one entry per CDR3 protein. The sample includes about 500,000 distinct CDR3 sequences, approximately 17% of them seen just once. The sample here was CD4+ T cells sorted from PBMCs, taken around 2 years after vaccination. These receptor sequences come from a man in his fifties or sixties who received an inactivated influenza vaccine. Each CDR3 is given with its conserved first and last residue. The order of the fields is CDR3 protein, CDR3 DNA, clone size, D gene, V gene, J gene. The D gene is left open where the match is weak. For some rows the clone size is stated as once, few or many, or as a class when expanded; others skip it.

CDR3 protein: CSALSPGHGETQYF
CDR3 DNA: TGCAGTGCCCTTAGTCCGGGACATGGAGAGACCCAGTACTTC
clone size: -
D gene: -
V gene: TRBV20-1
J gene: TRBJ2-5

CDR3 protein: CASSFQGGHGYTF
CDR3 DNA: TGTGCCAGCAGTTTTCAGGGCGGCCATGGCTACACCTTC
clone size: many
D gene: -
V gene: TRBV12-3/TRBV12-4
J gene: TRBJ1-2

CDR3 protein: CATSRDRGYGSNQPQHF
CDR3 DNA: TGTGCCACCAGCAGAGATCGAGGGTACGGTAGCAATCAGCCCCAGCATTTT
clone size: -
D gene: -
V gene: TRBV15
J gene: TRBJ1-5

CDR3 protein: CASSQPGMNTEAFF
CDR3 DNA: TGTGCCAGCAGCCAACCAGGGATGAACACTGAAGCTTTCTTT
clone size: -
D gene: -
V gene: TRBV3-1
J gene: TRBJ1-1

CDR3 protein: CASSRRTGFNYEQYF
CDR3 DNA: TGTGCCAGCAGTCGACGGACAGGGTTCAACTACGAGCAGTACTTC
clone size: few
D gene: TRBD1
V gene: TRBV6-1
J gene: TRBJ2-7

CDR3 protein: CASSLVSGRSYEQYF
CDR3 DNA: TGCGCCAGCAGCTTGGTTAGCGGGAGATCCTACGAGCAGTACTTC
clone size: many
D gene: TRBD2
V gene: TRBV5-1
J gene: TRBJ2-7

CDR3 protein: CASSTRDRAYEQYF
CDR3 DNA: TGTGCCAGCTCAACGAGGGACAGAGCCTACGAGCAGTACTTC
clone size: -
D gene: TRBD1
V gene: TRBV27
J gene: TRBJ2-7

CDR3 protein: CASSQEGGKGSPLHF
CDR3 DNA: TGTGCCAGCAGCCAAGAAGGAGGGAAGGGCTCACCCCTCCACTTT
clone size: -
D gene: -
V gene: TRBV3-1
J gene: TRBJ1-6

CDR3 protein: CASSQDRNWSELYTF
CDR3 DNA: TGCGCCAGCAGCCAAGATAGGAATTGGTCGGAGCTCTACACCTTC
clone size: -
D gene: -
V gene: TRBV4-3
J gene: TRBJ1-2

CDR3 protein: CSATDGKAQHF
CDR3 DNA: TGCAGTGCTACGGACGGGAAGGCCCAGCATTTT
clone size: -
D gene: -
V gene: TRBV20-1
J gene: TRBJ1-5

CDR3 protein: CASSRAEGGYYGYTF
CDR3 DNA: TGTGCCAGCTCCCGGGCTGAGGGAGGATACTATGGCTACACCTTC
clone size: few
D gene: -
V gene: TRBV18
J gene: TRBJ1-2

CDR3 protein: CASSLASGRAYEQYF
CDR3 DNA: TGTGCCAGCAGCTTAGCTAGCGGGAGGGCCTACGAGCAGTACTTC
clone size: -
D gene: TRBD2
V gene: TRBV7-2
J gene: TRBJ2-7

CDR3 protein: CASSQEGREVPTGELFF
CDR3 DNA: TGTGCCAGCAGCCAAGAAGGCCGGGAGGTACCCACCGGGGAGCTGTTTTTT
clone size: once
D gene: TRBD2
V gene: TRBV4-2
J gene: TRBJ2-2

CDR3 protein: CASSWDRGAYEQYF
CDR3 DNA: TGTGCCAGCAGTTGGGACAGGGGAGCCTACGAGCAGTACTTC
clone size: -
D gene: TRBD1
V gene: TRBV12-3/TRBV12-4
J gene: TRBJ2-7

CDR3 protein: CASHRPGQNYGYTF
CDR3 DNA: TGCGCCAGCCATCGCCCAGGCCAGAACTATGGCTACACCTTC
clone size: -
D gene: -
V gene: TRBV5-1
J gene: TRBJ1-2

CDR3 protein: CASSLGSSGGDTQYF
CDR3 DNA: TGCGCCAGCAGCTTGGGTTCTAGCGGGGGCGATACGCAGTATTTT
clone size: -
D gene: TRBD2
V gene: TRBV5-1
J gene: TRBJ2-3

CDR3 protein: CASSPRDRREQYF
CDR3 DNA: TGTGCCAGCAGCCCCCGGGACAGACGCGAGCAGTACTTC
clone size: -
D gene: TRBD1
V gene: TRBV3-1
J gene: TRBJ2-7

CDR3 protein: CASSRGPVRAEAFF
CDR3 DNA: TGCGCCAGCAGCCGAGGGCCGGTGCGCGCTGAAGCTTTCTTT
clone size: -
D gene: -
V gene: TRBV5-1
J gene: TRBJ1-1

CDR3 protein: CASSSPLAGDRTQYF
CDR3 DNA: TGTGCCAGCAGTTCTCCGCTAGCGGGAGACCGGACGCAGTATTTT
clone size: few
D gene: TRBD2
V gene: TRBV6-2/TRBV6-3
J gene: TRBJ2-3

CDR3 protein: CATSEQGLNQPQHF
CDR3 DNA: TGTGCCACCAGTGAGCAGGGACTCAATCAGCCCCAGCATTTT
clone size: -
D gene: -
V gene: TRBV24-1
J gene: TRBJ1-5

CDR3 protein: CASSQVVQSGSYNEQFF
CDR3 DNA: TGCGCCAGCAGCCAAGTAGTTCAGAGCGGGAGCTACAATGAGCAGTTCTTC
clone size: -
D gene: TRBD2
V gene: TRBV4-1
J gene: TRBJ2-1